A selection of T cell receptor beta chains follows, all from one sample in a study of graft-versus-host responses after intestinal transplantation. What these receptors recognize is not known. Profiling relied on immunoSEQ multiplex PCR, and the TCRdb table lists in-frame clones only, not all of them. In the table there are around 90,000 clones, 85% to 95% of which are singletons. Sequenced material: unstimulated CD8+ T cells sorted from spleen or lymph node cells, taken before transplant. These receptors all come from a human donor who was the organ donor for an intestinal transplant. Each CDR3 is given with its conserved first and last residue. Each record gives: V gene, J gene, clone size, D gene, CDR3 DNA, CDR3 protein. The D gene is left open where the match is weak. Size is omitted from some rows. Given values are once, few, many or a class for expanded clones.

>TRBV5-1|TRBJ1-1|.|.
TGCGCCAGCAGCTTGGGGCAAGTAAAGTCTGAAGCTTTCTTT
CASSLGQVKSEAFF
>TRBV27|TRBJ2-1|.|.
TGTGCCAGCAGCTATACAGTCAACAATGAGCAGTTCTTC
CASSYTVNNEQFF
>TRBV28|TRBJ2-5|.|.
TGTGCCAGCAGTCAGGGAATCCAAGAGACCCAGTACTTC
CASSQGIQETQYF
>TRBV19|TRBJ1-1|.|TRBD1
TGTGCCAGTAGCCACTGGGACAGAGCTTACGAAGCTTTCTTT
CASSHWDRAYEAFF
>TRBV4-1|TRBJ2-7|.|TRBD1
TGCGCCAGCAGCCAATATGGACAGGTACCCGAGCAGTACTTC
CASSQYGQVPEQYF
>TRBV5-1|TRBJ2-7|.|TRBD1
TGCGCCAGCAGCTTGTTCGGACAGGGGATGGAGAGGTTC
CASSLFGQGMERF
>TRBV28|TRBJ2-5|.|.
TGTGCCAGCAGTTTAATAGGCCCCTCGGGGCAAGAGACCCAGTACTTC
CASSLIGPSGQETQYF
>TRBV2|TRBJ2-3|.|TRBD2
TGTGCCAGCAGTGAGTTGCGGTTGGAGTGGCGGGAGGGCACAGATACGCAGTATTTT
CASSELRLEWREGTDTQYF
>TRBV18|TRBJ2-1|once|TRBD2
TGTGCCAGCTCACCGTGGAGAACTAGCGGGCATGAGCAGTTCTTC
CASSPWRTSGHEQFF
>TRBV4-1|TRBJ2-2|.|.
TGCGCCAGCAGCAACACGAACACCGGGGAGCTGTTTTTT
CASSNTNTGELFF
>TRBV30|TRBJ2-1|once|TRBD2
TGTGCCTGGAGTGAGGGACTAGCGGCCGTTGAGCAGTTCTTC
CAWSEGLAAVEQFF
>TRBV11-2|TRBJ2-7|.|.
TGTGCCAGCAGCCCGATGATTGCGGTCCACGAGCAGTACTTC
CASSPMIAVHEQYF
>TRBV14|TRBJ2-7|.|TRBD2
TGTGCCAGCAGCATATTTAGCGGGAGCTCCTACGAGCAGTACTTC
CASSIFSGSSYEQYF
>TRBV7-6|TRBJ2-3|.|.
TGTGCCAGCAGCTTCTCCTTGGAGGGGGATACGCAGTATTTT
CASSFSLEGDTQYF
>TRBV4-1|TRBJ2-7|.|.
TGCGCCAGCAGCCAAGATCCCCCTATTAGCGACTCCCCCTACGAGCAGTACTTC
CASSQDPPISDSPYEQYF
>TRBV5-1|TRBJ1-3|once|TRBD1
TGCGCCAGCAGCTTGGGGCTCTCAGGGGGATACACCATATATTTT
CASSLGLSGGYTIYF